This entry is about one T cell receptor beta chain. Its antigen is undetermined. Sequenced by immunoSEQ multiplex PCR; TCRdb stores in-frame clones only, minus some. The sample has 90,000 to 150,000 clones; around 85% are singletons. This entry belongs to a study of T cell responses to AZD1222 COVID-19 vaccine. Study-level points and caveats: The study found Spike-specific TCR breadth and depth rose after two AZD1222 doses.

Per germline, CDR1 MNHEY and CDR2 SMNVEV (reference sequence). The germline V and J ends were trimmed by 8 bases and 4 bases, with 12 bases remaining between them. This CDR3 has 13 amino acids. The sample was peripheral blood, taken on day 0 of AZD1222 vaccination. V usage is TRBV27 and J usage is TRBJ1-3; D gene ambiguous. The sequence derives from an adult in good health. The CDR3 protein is CASQRSGGNTIYF. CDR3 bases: TGTGCCAGCCAACGATCCGGAGGAAACACCATATATTTT.